This entry features one T cell receptor beta chain sequence. This receptor's antigen is unknown. Base qualities were left out, and no much larger clone turns up one base away. The record originates from a study of cytomegalovirus exposure and HLA in healthy donors (dated by TCRdb to the late 2010s). Regarding the study in general: An earlier analysis of some 620 of the donors reported approximately 260 Gb of sequence data and 90 million to 120 million unique TCR beta sequences obtained from about 200 million T cells. HLA typing included class I and class II loci at four-digit resolution. Among around 400 genotyped donors of the cohort, an average of approximately 220,000 unique TCR beta nucleotide sequences was sequenced per donor, of which about 20% were non-productive. The aim of the study was to test whether cataloging public T cell receptors could identify signatures of past pathogen exposure. The later analysis used no new phenotypic data to find candidate immune exposures, relying instead on TCR beta sequences and their occurrence across donors. A later analysis re-examined previously published TCR beta repertoires from 500 to 700 donors and added high-resolution HLA genotyping to investigate patterns of TCR occurrence. An early release covering around 630 HLA-typed donors comprised about 320 gigabases of sequencing data and 85 million to 100 million unique TCR sequences. Of the 300 to 500 genotyped donors, 81% were placed in the genetic ancestry cluster associated with self-reported Caucasian donors. In an earlier analysis of roughly 600 of the donors, high-throughput TCR beta sequencing was used to judge whether each TCR beta V gene segment behaved as functional or pseudogenic. Alongside the repertoire data, information on donor age, sex, ethnicity and CMV serostatus was compiled. About 5 DR-DQ haplotypes were handled as single units for association and clustering, since linkage in the cohort was strong. Besides the first cohort of under 700 subjects, a separate validation cohort made up of 120 different subjects was used. Genome-wide SNP genotypes for about 65% of the 666 donors were used in a later genetic analysis, which treated that subset as a discovery cohort. The T cell repertoires of under 750 subjects were profiled by immunosequencing and related to cytomegalovirus serostatus. To predict cytomegalovirus infection status, the study brought together high-throughput TCR immunosequencing, statistical association of individual TCRs with disease status, and machine learning. Typing coverage differed by locus: A, B, C, DRB1 and DQB1 were typed in about 620-640 donors, DQA1 in approximately 520, DPA1 in some 600, and DPB1 in 472. Every repertoire in the discovery cohort had been generated on one and the same sequencing platform.

Receptor libraries were prepared by the immunoSEQ multiplex PCR assay. For the multiplex PCR, a mixture combining 60 forward primers for TCR Vbeta segments and 13 reverse primers for TCR Jbeta segments was used. A multiplex PCR assay on genomic DNA amplified the CDR3 region of rearranged TCR beta genes. On the Illumina HiSeq System, the amplified TCR beta libraries were sequenced as 87-base-pair reads. Per the source publication's procedure: In a later analysis, about 80 million unique TCR beta chains were counted across the 500 to 850 repertoires, and some 10 million of these chains were shared by at least two donors. To remove PCR and sequencing errors, raw reads were error-corrected and collapsed into unique sequences using a nearest-neighbor algorithm that merged closely related sequences. Alignment of CDR3 sequences to IMGT reference sequences was used to assign V, D and J gene segments. For a sequence to be retained, a match of at least six nucleotides to both a V gene segment and a J gene segment was required. Rearrangements were called productive when the CDR3 lacked stop codons and stayed in frame with V and J; all others were non-productive. CDR3 was defined by IMGT convention, running from the second conserved V-encoded cysteine to the conserved J-encoded phenylalanine. Sequences without an unambiguous match to a single V gene segment were excluded from the earlier analysis of 450 to 650 of the donors. In an earlier analysis of roughly 500 of the donors, V segments were called functional above 56.7% productive rearrangements and were called segregating when the between-donor standard deviation exceeded 5%. To diagnose cytomegalovirus status from the catalog of TCR beta chain sequences, a statistical classification framework was built. In a later analysis, TCR nucleotide sequences were compared against IMGT/GENE-DB human TR gene sequences so that V and J genes could be assigned. A later analysis assigned CDR3 sequences and most-parsimonious VDJ recombination scenarios with the TCRdist pipeline. In a later analysis, every TCR beta chain was defined by the combination of its CDR3 amino acid sequence and its V-gene family, and reads without a unique V-gene family were dropped. To address suspected cross-contamination and a sequencing artifact, a later analysis removed roughly 580 highly shared, low-generation-probability nucleotide sequences. In a later analysis, a clonal expansion index was calculated for each public chain from normalized within-repertoire ranks of inferred template counts. Generation probabilities in a later analysis came from a VDJ recombination model fitted to out-of-frame rearrangements, and those results were checked against IGoR. Hypergeometric tests were used in a later analysis to score TCR-TCR, TCR-HLA and TCR-CMV co-occurrence, with a repertoire-size bias correction applied to the TCR pairs. False discovery rates were estimated in a later analysis by permuting HLA or CMV assignments 20 times. A later analysis grouped co-occurring TCRs with DBSCAN, adding TCRdist sequence similarity when clustering within HLA-allele-positive subsets. Co-occurrence clustering excluded repertoires with fewer than 30,000 or more than 120,000 public chains, plus five with anomalous nucleotide sharing. Entries here come from immuneACCESS through TCRdb and include only in-frame sequences with V and J called. Some clones fail to appear in such tables; in the studies checked, an unresolved V gene covers under half of the shortfall, and the cause of the remainder is unknown. V, J and clone size derive from that table, while D and trimming were established from the DNA sequence. Recorded for this sample are a few hundred thousand clones; around 90% of them occurred a single time. 1.7% of the sample lies in the top ten.

General study outcomes and caveats: An association between a missense DCLRE1C variant and V-gene and J-gene trimming of TCR beta chains was found in a later genetic analysis and replicated in an independent cohort. This cohort had only TCR beta chains sequenced, and the lack of alpha or paired-chain data limited which features could be detected. According to the authors, the approach could potentially be generalized to other disease states and immunological phenotypes. A total of around 150 TCR beta chains were listed by the study as associated with cytomegalovirus. Correlated functional status among segregating V segments might be attributable to linkage disequilibrium, but an unknown experimental factor could not be ruled out. A later analysis found that most CMV-associated TCR beta chains appeared HLA-restricted, with HLA associations seemingly driven largely by CMV exposure. HLA typing was unavailable for some donors at each locus, so association tests used only the typed subset. The classifier was reported to diagnose cytomegalovirus status with high specificity and sensitivity in both the original and validation cohorts. Compared with the roughly 670-donor mean, donors in an Asian-associated ancestry cluster had fewer N-insertions in productive TCRs, according to a later genetic analysis. Strong co-occurrence of HLA alleles, especially DR and DQ, made assigning TCR associations to individual alleles difficult. In vitro tests confirmed that a few of the cytomegalovirus-associated TCR beta chains recognize cytomegalovirus antigens. Across donors, most TCR sequences were observed very rarely, whereas some public TCRs were present in many individuals. For the cohort, immune exposure information was limited to CMV serostatus. Presence/absence analyses assumed roughly uniform sequencing depth across donors, an assumption that may not hold. Compared with equally common non-associated chains, HLA-associated TCR beta chains in a later analysis were more clonally expanded and had lower generation probabilities. Because counts were too low, roughly 18 rarely observed V segments, including chromosome 9 orphons, were left out of the earlier analysis of about 620 of the donors. In a later analysis, 16,951 TCR beta sequences were associated with specific HLA alleles at a false discovery rate of 0.05. A further reported finding was that TCR beta sequences accurately predicted the HLA-A and HLA-B alleles for most subjects in the first cohort. In a later analysis, TCR association rates were found to vary across HLA loci, with the most associated TCRs seen for DRB1 alleles and the fewest for HLA-C alleles. Some IMGT-functional V segments, including TRBV6-2 and TRBV6-3, could not be told apart with the 87-base-pair reads, so those segments were excluded. In an earlier analysis of around 600 of the donors, most TCR beta V segments were observed in productive rearrangements about 87% or about 30% of the time, broadly matching IMGT annotations. A cluster of highly shared sequence variants was judged likely to represent a technical artifact of the sequencing pipeline. In a later analysis, several top co-occurrence clusters were reported to appear linked to parvovirus B19, influenza, CMV and Epstein-Barr virus.

Ends trimmed: V by 7 bases, J by 2 bases; bases unmatched to a gene: 4. The cysteine opens and the phenylalanine closes a CDR3 of 15 amino acids. Of all the DNA, just the CDR3 is kept, 45 bases in frame from base 1. CDR1 and CDR2 were assigned from the germline V gene (reference sequence) as LNHDA and SQIVND. The cohort comprised some 700 healthy bone marrow donors. Cohort members were all nominally healthy when sampled, although unrecorded immune exposures were likely present. The donor tested CMV seronegative and was one of the 352 seronegative cohort members. A peripheral blood sample was provided by each donor, and peripheral blood mononuclear cells were used for TCR beta sequencing. Genomic DNA was extracted from the blood cell samples with the Qiagen DNeasy Blood Extraction Kit.

The origin of this receptor is a girl aged 2 to 10 in good health and CMV-seronegative. The sequenced material came from PBMCs. The chain was built from TRBV19 and TRBJ1-5; 11 bases in the junction line up with TRBD1. The DNA sequence is TGTGCCAGTACCAAGGGACAGGGGGGCAATCAGCCCCAGCATTTT. Its protein reads: CASTKGQGGNQPQHF.